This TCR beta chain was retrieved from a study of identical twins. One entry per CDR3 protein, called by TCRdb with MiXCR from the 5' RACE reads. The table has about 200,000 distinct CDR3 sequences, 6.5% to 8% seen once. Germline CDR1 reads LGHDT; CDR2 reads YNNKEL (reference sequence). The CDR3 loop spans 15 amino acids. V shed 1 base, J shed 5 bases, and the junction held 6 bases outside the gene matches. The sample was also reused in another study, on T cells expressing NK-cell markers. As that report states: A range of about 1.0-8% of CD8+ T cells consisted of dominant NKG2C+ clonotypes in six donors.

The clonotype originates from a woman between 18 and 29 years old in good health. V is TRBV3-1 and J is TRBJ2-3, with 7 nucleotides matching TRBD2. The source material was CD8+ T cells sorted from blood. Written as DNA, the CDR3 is TGTGCCAGCAGCCAAGGGCGGGGAGGGAGAGATACGCAGTATTTT. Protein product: CASSQGRGGRDTQYF.